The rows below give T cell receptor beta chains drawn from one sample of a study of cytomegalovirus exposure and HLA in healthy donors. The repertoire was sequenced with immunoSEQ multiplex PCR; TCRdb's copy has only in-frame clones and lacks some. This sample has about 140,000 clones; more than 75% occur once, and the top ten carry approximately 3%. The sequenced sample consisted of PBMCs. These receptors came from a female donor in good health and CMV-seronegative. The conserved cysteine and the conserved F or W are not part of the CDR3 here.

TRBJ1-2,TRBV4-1,ASSQVRSGGYT
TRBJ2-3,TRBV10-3,AISVLGGAGDTQY
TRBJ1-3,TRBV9,ASSGRGAPGNTIY
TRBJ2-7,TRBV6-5,ASRPPAYTSYEQY
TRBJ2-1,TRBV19,ASRGLAGGQF
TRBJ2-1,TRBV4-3,ASSLSGASSYNEQF
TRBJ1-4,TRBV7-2,ASSLDLLAGGGNEKLF
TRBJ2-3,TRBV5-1,ASSYDRGLTDTQY
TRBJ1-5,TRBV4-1,ASSQVGSRATKGQPQH
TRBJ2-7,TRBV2,ASSRGYPYEQY
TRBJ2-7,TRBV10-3,AIRGDRGRDEQY
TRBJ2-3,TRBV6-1,AIGGAGHFTDTQY
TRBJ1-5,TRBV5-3,ARSLDTQPQH